These T cell receptor beta chains were read from a single sample in a study of T cells after yellow fever vaccination. TCRdb reanalysed the 5' RACE reads using MiXCR and keeps one entry per CDR3 protein. The table shows hundreds of thousands of distinct CDR3 sequences, with 8.7% occurring only once. Sequences were derived from PBMCs, sampled on the day of the first yellow fever vaccination. Receptor source: a man aged 18 to 35 who received the YFV17D yellow fever vaccine. Each CDR3 is given with its conserved first and last residue. Each record gives: V gene, J gene, D gene, CDR3 protein. D genes are given only for firm matches.

TRBV5-4	TRBJ2-3	TRBD2	CASSLAVAGGTDTQYF
TRBV18	TRBJ2-7	.	CASSPRGAVPLSYEQYF
TRBV11-2	TRBJ1-1	TRBD1	CASSLTPDRLNTEAFF
TRBV6-5	TRBJ1-2	.	CASSYYPGYGYTF
TRBV6-5	TRBJ2-7	.	CASSYLGPTGAPYEQYF
TRBV12-3/TRBV12-4	TRBJ1-2	.	CASSLATGSYGYTF
TRBV18	TRBJ2-1	TRBD1	CASSSPDRVRNEQFF
TRBV20-1	TRBJ1-5	TRBD1	CSARGTGGGQPQHF
TRBV5-4	TRBJ1-4	TRBD1	CASSTGQGAVNEKLFF
TRBV12-3/TRBV12-4	TRBJ2-3	TRBD2	CASSLLAGPGRTQYF
TRBV5-1	TRBJ2-2	TRBD1	CASSLRGPGTGELFF
TRBV5-6	TRBJ2-7	.	CASRRRTLSYEQYF
TRBV2	TRBJ2-5	.	CASSESGVVGETQYF
TRBV5-1	TRBJ1-6	TRBD1	CASRAGTGGGVRSPLHF
TRBV5-6	TRBJ1-2	.	CASSSEQDDYGYTF
TRBV27	TRBJ1-1	.	CASSLSLAHTEAFF
TRBV5-6	TRBJ2-1	.	CASSLADFNEQFF
TRBV12-3/TRBV12-4	TRBJ2-5	.	CASSFGVLETQYF
TRBV5-1	TRBJ2-1	.	CASSFGGSSSYNEQFF
TRBV20-1	TRBJ2-5	TRBD2	CSVPGTSGGRETQYF
TRBV6-1	TRBJ2-5	.	CASIRGAGETQYF
TRBV6-2/TRBV6-3	TRBJ2-6	.	CASNRDSSGANVLTF
TRBV12-3/TRBV12-4	TRBJ1-1	.	CASSLGPETGRAFF
TRBV20-1	TRBJ1-1	.	CSASRMMNTEAFF
TRBV20-1	TRBJ2-1	TRBD2	CSARDSWTSGYNEQFF
TRBV7-9	TRBJ1-2	TRBD1	CASSLGDRGSAGYTF
TRBV7-3	TRBJ2-2	.	CASSRPSTGELFF
TRBV7-6	TRBJ2-2	TRBD1	CASSPFTGGGNTGELFF
TRBV7-2	TRBJ1-2	TRBD1	CASSPTGSRGYTF
TRBV6-2/TRBV6-3	TRBJ2-7	.	CASSYRGTLHYEQYF
TRBV29-1	TRBJ2-1	.	CSAESGLDSYNEQFF
TRBV4-3	TRBJ2-3	.	CASSQDRRWDTDTQYF
TRBV5-5	TRBJ1-4	.	CASSLLRGKGEKLFF
TRBV27	TRBJ2-1	.	CASRPLQAHEQFF
TRBV20-1	TRBJ2-7	TRBD2	CSAPRLAGAGEQYF
TRBV5-5	TRBJ2-5	.	CASSLVVVAAKETQYF
TRBV9	TRBJ2-1	TRBD2	CASSVVGTSGPLHNEQFF
TRBV4-2	TRBJ2-5	.	CASSQDLPRQTQYF
TRBV12-3/TRBV12-4	TRBJ2-7	TRBD2	CASSPGLAGGYEQYF
TRBV7-9	TRBJ1-2	TRBD1	CASSQGQDDRYTF
TRBV5-4	TRBJ2-3	.	CASSQTAYLLTDTQYF
TRBV5-6	TRBJ1-6	.	CASSLGLAQGSPLHF
TRBV7-2	TRBJ2-5	.	CASSFSGWGETQYF
TRBV7-2	TRBJ2-3	TRBD2	CASSLLPGLAGADTQYF
TRBV7-4	TRBJ1-1	.	CASRIGGDTEAFF
TRBV2	TRBJ1-6	.	CASRAPGHNNSPLHF
TRBV5-5	TRBJ1-1	.	CASKINENTEAFF
TRBV19	TRBJ1-5	.	CASSLLYSNQPQHF
TRBV10-1	TRBJ2-3	.	CASSGPGEADTQYF
TRBV6-5	TRBJ1-4	.	CASSYTTGGEKLFF
TRBV6-5	TRBJ1-1	.	CASSYRADRNTEAFF